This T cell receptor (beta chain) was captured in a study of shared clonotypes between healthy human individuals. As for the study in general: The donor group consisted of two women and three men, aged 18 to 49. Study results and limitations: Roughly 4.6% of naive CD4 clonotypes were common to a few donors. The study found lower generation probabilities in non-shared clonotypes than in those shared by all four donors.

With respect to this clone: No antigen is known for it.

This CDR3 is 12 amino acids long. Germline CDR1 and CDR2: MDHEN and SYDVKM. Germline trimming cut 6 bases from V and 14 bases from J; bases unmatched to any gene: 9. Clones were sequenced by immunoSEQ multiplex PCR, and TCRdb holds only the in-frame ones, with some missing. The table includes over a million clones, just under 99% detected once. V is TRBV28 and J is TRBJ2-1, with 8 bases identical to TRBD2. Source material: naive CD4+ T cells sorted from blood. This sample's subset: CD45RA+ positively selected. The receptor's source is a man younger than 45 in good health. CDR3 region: CASSQPGLGEFF. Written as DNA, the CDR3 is TGTGCCAGCAGCCAACCGGGACTAGGCGAGTTCTTC.